This is a list of T cell receptor beta chains from one sample in a study of monozygotic twins with inflammatory bowel disease. Using the 5' RACE reads, TCRdb records one entry per CDR3 protein without DNA. The repertoire shows around 230,000 distinct CDR3 sequences; the top ten hold less than 2%. Sequencing was performed on blood. The source is a human donor with ulcerative colitis or Crohn's disease, or a healthy co-twin of an affected twin (not recorded which). Each CDR3 is given with its conserved first and last residue.

j_gene	v_gene	CDR3aa
TRBJ1-4	TRBV20-1	CSALGQLNEKLFF
TRBJ1-2	TRBV5-1	CASSARTAANYGYTF
TRBJ2-1	TRBV23-1	CASSQYSDNYSYNEQFF
TRBJ2-3	TRBV20-1	CSAHRGDADTQYF
TRBJ1-1	TRBV7-2	CASSPPSDRLNTEAFF
TRBJ2-5	TRBV12-3/TRBV12-4	CASSLEGPPYQETQYF
TRBJ2-2	TRBV11-1	CASSSRDRNTGELFF
TRBJ2-5	TRBV13	CASSLVAGGRETQYF
TRBJ1-1	TRBV20-1	CSARGQWDTEAFF
TRBJ1-6	TRBV6-1	CASSKGTGNNSPLHF
TRBJ1-3	TRBV18	CASSPIRSGNTIYF
TRBJ1-6	TRBV18	CASSLRLRVGDSPLHF
TRBJ2-3	TRBV7-2	CASSPSASGGTQYF
TRBJ2-1	TRBV2	CATTIGIRASNEQFF
TRBJ1-1	TRBV12-3/TRBV12-4	CATPLGQKNTEAFF
TRBJ2-3	TRBV20-1	CSARDLAGGEDTQYF
TRBJ1-2	TRBV20-1	CSARDMGGGYGYTF
TRBJ2-5	TRBV5-5	CASSLEGTGSETQYF
TRBJ1-2	TRBV5-6	CASSSGSTYPYGYTF
TRBJ2-1	TRBV20-1	CSAMWGGEQFF
TRBJ1-1	TRBV10-3	CAIRGVLGSNTEAFF
TRBJ2-4	TRBV5-1	CASSLAGSDIQYF
TRBJ2-5	TRBV7-9	CASSLVPHRETQYF
TRBJ2-7	TRBV5-1	CASSFGTAGFYEQYF
TRBJ2-2	TRBV29-1	CSVDRGDTGELFF
TRBJ2-7	TRBV10-3	CAISEQRTYEQYF
TRBJ2-2	TRBV9	CASSVVGLDSGELFF
TRBJ2-7	TRBV5-1	CASSSGTGGVPVYEQYF
TRBJ2-7	TRBV6-5	CASSYGSEVIKNEQYF
TRBJ1-5	TRBV18	CASSPVLGQPQHF
TRBJ2-3	TRBV18	CASSPPTSGGRRDTQYF
TRBJ1-2	TRBV5-1	CASSLAPGPIPYGYTF
TRBJ2-7	TRBV7-2	CASRDLGYEQYF
TRBJ1-1	TRBV12-5	CASGLVVGGGTEAFF
TRBJ2-2	TRBV5-1	CASSPATGEAGELFF
TRBJ1-4	TRBV12-3/TRBV12-4	CASSLTEKKLFF
TRBJ2-3	TRBV7-9	CASSWSPDYTDTQYF
TRBJ2-6	TRBV20-1	CSARSRRDSSSGANVLTF
TRBJ1-4	TRBV27	CASSSLGAPGEKLFF
TRBJ2-7	TRBV14	CASSLAGDYEQYF
TRBJ2-1	TRBV7-2	CASSNSYEQFF
TRBJ1-1	TRBV12-3/TRBV12-4	CASSHDRASFEAFF
TRBJ1-2	TRBV6-2/TRBV6-3	CASSYSTAGSGSKYGYTF
TRBJ1-1	TRBV5-1	CASSLGPGLTHTEAFF
TRBJ2-1	TRBV4-1	CASSQVRRLAGANEQFF
TRBJ1-2	TRBV6-6	CASISREQGGYTF
TRBJ2-7	TRBV18	CASSLRRGTYEQYF
TRBJ1-6	TRBV3-1	CASSQARQGYWSPLHF
TRBJ2-2	TRBV5-1	CASSKAPAGELFF
TRBJ2-3	TRBV4-2	CASSQDQGLAGPTDTQYF
TRBJ2-3	TRBV7-2	CASSLLTDTQYF
TRBJ2-1	TRBV20-1	CSARVLAGESYNEQFF
TRBJ2-3	TRBV5-1	CASSLDPPTGGDTQYF
TRBJ2-3	TRBV10-3	CAISESGPDTQYF
TRBJ2-7	TRBV13	CASSLQTGVSYEQYF
TRBJ2-2	TRBV5-6	CASSFLPHESTGELFF
TRBJ1-1	TRBV7-2	CASSLPSFLRVTEAFF
TRBJ2-1	TRBV7-2	CASSFEGEQFF